This T cell receptor beta chain was documented in a study of T cell changes during pregnancy in multiple sclerosis. CDR1 is SGHRS, CDR2 YFSETQ, per germline. Trimming left V 0 bases short and J 1 base short, with 7 bases between. The length of the CDR3 is 14 residues. Assay: immunoSEQ multiplex PCR; the TCRdb copy retains only in-frame clones and omits some. The repertoire consists of 45,000 to 65,000 clones, with 94% occurring once and the leading ten covering 3.5%. The chain employs TRBV5-1 and TRBJ1-1; the D is unclear. Sample: CD8+ T cells from peripheral blood mononuclear cells, taken in the third trimester of pregnancy. This receptor was taken from a female donor with multiple sclerosis, enrolled in a pregnancy study. The CDR3 region is CASSLARGNTEAFF. The CDR3 DNA reads as TGCGCCAGCAGCTTGGCCCGGGGGAACACTGAAGCTTTCTTT.